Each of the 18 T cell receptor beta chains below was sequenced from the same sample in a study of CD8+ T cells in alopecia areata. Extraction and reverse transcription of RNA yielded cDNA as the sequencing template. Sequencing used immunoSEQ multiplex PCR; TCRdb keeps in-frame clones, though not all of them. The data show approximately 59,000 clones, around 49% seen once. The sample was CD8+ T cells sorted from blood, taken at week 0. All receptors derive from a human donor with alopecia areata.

The CDR3 sequence: CASSFIAGERADTQYF. CDR3 nucleotide sequence: TGTGCCAGCAGCTTTATAGCGGGAGAACGAGCAGATACGCAGTATTTT. This chain uses TRBV11-2 with TRBJ2-3; 9 nucleotides line up with TRBD2. This CDR3 comprises 16 residues. From germline, CDR1 is SGHAT and CDR2 FQNNGV. V shed 3 bases, J shed 4 bases, and the junction held 8 bases outside the gene matches.

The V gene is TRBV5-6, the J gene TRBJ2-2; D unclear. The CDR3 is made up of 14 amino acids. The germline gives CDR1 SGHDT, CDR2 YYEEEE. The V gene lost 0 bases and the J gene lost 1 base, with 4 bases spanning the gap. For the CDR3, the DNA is TGTGCCAGCAGCTTGGGGGGGAACACCGGGGAGCTGTTTTTT. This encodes CASSLGGNTGELFF.

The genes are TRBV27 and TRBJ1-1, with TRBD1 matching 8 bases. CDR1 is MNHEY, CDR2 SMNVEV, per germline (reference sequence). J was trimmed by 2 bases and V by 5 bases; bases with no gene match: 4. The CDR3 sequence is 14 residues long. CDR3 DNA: TGTGCCAGCAGTCCCAGGGGGCTTAACACTGAAGCTTTCTTT. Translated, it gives CASSPRGLNTEAFF.

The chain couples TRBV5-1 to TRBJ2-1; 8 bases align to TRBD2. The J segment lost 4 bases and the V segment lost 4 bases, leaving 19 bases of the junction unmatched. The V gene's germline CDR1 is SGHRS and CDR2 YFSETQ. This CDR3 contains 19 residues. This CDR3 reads CASSGIAGPHPPGYNEQFF. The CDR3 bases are TGCGCCAGCAGCGGGATAGCGGGACCCCACCCCCCAGGGTACAATGAGCAGTTCTTC.

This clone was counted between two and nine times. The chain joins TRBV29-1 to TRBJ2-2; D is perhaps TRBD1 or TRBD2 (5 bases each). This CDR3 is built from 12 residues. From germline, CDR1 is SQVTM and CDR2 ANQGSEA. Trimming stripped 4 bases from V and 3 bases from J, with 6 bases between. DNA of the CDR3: TGCAGCGTTGTGGGGGACACCGGGGAGCTGTTTTTT. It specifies CSVVGDTGELFF.

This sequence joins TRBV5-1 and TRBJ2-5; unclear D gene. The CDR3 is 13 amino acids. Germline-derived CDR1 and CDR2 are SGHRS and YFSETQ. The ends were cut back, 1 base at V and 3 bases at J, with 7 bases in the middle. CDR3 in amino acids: CASSLFPEETQYF. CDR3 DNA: TGCGCCAGCAGCTTGTTTCCCGAAGAGACCCAGTACTTC.

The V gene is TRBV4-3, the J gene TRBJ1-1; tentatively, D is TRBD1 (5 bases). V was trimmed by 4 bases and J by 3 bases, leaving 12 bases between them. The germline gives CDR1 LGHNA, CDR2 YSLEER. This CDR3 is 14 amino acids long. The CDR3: CASSRYLQDTEAFF. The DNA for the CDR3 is TGCGCCAGCAGCCGCTATTTACAGGACACTGAAGCTTTCTTT.

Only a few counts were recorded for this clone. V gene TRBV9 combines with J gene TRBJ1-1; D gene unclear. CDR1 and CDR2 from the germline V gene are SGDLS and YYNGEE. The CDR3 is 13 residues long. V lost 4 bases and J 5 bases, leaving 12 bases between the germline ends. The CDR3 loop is CASSSGGRTEAFF. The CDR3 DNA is TGTGCCAGCAGCTCAGGAGGGCGGACTGAAGCTTTCTTT.

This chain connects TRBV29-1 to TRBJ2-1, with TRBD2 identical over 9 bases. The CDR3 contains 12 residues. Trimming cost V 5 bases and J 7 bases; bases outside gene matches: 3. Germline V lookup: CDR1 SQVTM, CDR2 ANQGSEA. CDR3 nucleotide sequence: TGCAGCGTTCTAGCGGGGTATAATGAGCAGTTCTTC. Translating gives CSVLAGYNEQFF.

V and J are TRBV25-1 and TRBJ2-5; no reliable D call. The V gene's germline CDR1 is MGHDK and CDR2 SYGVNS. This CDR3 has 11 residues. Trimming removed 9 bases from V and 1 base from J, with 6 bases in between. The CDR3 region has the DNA TGTGCCAGTACATTCCAAGAGACCCAGTACTTC. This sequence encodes CASTFQETQYF.

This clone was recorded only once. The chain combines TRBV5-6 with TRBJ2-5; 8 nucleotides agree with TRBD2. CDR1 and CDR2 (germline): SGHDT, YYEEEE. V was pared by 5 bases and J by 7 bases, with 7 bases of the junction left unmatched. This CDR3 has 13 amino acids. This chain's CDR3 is CASSWGTRGTQYF. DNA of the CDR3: TGTGCCAGCAGTTGGGGGACTAGAGGGACCCAGTACTTC.

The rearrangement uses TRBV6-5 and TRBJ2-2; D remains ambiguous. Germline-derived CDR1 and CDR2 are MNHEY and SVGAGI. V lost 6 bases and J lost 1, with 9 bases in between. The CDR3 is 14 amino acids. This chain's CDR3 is CASRAILNTGELFF. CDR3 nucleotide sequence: TGTGCCAGCAGGGCTATACTGAACACCGGGGAGCTGTTTTTT.

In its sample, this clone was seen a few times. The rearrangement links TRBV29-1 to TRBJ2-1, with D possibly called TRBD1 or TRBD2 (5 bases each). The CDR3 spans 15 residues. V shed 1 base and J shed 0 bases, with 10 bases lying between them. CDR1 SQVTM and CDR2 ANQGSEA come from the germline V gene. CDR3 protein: CSVEVPGSSYNEQFF. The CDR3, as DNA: TGCAGCGTTGAAGTGCCAGGGAGCTCCTACAATGAGCAGTTCTTC.

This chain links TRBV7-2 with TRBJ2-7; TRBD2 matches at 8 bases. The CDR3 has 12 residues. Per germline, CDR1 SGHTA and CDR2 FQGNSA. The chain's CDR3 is CVLPGGSHEQYF. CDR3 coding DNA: TGTGTGCTCCCGGGAGGGAGCCACGAGCAGTACTTC.

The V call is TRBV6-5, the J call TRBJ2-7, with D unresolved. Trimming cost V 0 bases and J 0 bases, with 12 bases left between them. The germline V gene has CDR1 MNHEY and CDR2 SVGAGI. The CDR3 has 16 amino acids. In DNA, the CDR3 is TGTGCCAGCAGTTACTCGACCCGGCCAAGCTCCTACGAGCAGTACTTC. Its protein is CASSYSTRPSSYEQYF.

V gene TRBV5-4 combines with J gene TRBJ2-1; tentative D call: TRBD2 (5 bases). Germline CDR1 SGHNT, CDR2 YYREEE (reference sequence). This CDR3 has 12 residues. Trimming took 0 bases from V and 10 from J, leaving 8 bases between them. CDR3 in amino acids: CASSLEGGEQFF. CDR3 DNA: TGTGCCAGCAGCTTGGAGGGCGGGGAGCAGTTCTTC.

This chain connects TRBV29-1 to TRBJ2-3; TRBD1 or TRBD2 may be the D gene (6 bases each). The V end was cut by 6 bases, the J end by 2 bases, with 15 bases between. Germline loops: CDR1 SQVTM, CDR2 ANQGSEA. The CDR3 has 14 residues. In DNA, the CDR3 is TGCAGCGTCTCCTTCGGGGGCTTCACAGATACGCAGTATTTT. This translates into CSVSFGGFTDTQYF.

This CDR3 is CASRTMQGANVLTF. The CDR3 nucleotides are TGTGCCAGCAGGACTATGCAAGGGGCCAACGTCCTGACTTTC. V is TRBV2 and J is TRBJ2-6, with D maybe TRBD2 (5 bases). Per the germline V gene, CDR1 is SNHLY and CDR2 is FYNNEI. The length of the CDR3 is 14 residues. The germline V and J ends were trimmed by 6 bases and 4 bases, with 10 bases remaining between them. The full variable domain, in which reference TRBV2 and TRBJ2-6 provide the parts outside the CDR3, is EPEVTQTPSHQVTQMGQEVILRCVPISNHLYFYWYRQILGQKVEFLVSFYNNEISEKSEIFDDQFSVERPDGSNFTLKIRSTKLEDSAMYFCASRTMQGANVLTFGAGSRLTVL.